This paragraph reports one T cell receptor beta chain. The run of the v3.0 immunoSEQ assay was at survey level. Per-sample TRB depth target: roughly 35,000-55,000 T-cell genomes. The repertoire was sequenced with immunoSEQ multiplex PCR; TCRdb's copy has only in-frame clones and lacks some. Of tens of thousands of clones in the sample, about four fifths were seen once. The source of the sample is a study of long-term antiretroviral therapy in people with HIV. The CDR3 has 15 amino acids. CDR1 and CDR2 from the germline V gene are LGHNA and YSLEER. Trimming took off 3 bases at V and 5 bases at J, with 16 bases between the two ends. It was in the United States that all participants with HIV were treated.

This chain links TRBV4-3 with TRBJ1-2; no definite D call. The receptor was derived from a man between 18 and 29 years old with HIV. The starting material was unsorted PBMCs, obtained 0.4 years after starting antiretroviral therapy. This chain's CDR3 is CASSHVRDFNYGYTF. The CDR3 nucleotides are TGCGCCAGCAGCCACGTCCGGGATTTTAATTATGGCTACACCTTC.